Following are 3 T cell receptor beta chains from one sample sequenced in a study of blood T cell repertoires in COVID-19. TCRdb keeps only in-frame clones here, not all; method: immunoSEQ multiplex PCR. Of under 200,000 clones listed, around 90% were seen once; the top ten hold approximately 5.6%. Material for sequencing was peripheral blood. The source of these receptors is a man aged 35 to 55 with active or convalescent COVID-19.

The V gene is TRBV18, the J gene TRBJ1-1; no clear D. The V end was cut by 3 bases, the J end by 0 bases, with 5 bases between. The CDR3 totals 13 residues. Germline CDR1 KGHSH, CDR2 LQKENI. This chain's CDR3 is CASSPQVNTEAFF. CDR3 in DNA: TGTGCCAGCTCACCTCAGGTGAACACTGAAGCTTTCTTT.

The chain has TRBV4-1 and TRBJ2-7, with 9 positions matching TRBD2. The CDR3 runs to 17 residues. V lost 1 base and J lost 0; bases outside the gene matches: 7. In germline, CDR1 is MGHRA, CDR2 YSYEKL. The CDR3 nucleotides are TGCGCCAGCAGCCAAGCGGGACTAGCCGATAGCTCCTACGAGCAGTACTTC. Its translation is CASSQAGLADSSYEQYF.

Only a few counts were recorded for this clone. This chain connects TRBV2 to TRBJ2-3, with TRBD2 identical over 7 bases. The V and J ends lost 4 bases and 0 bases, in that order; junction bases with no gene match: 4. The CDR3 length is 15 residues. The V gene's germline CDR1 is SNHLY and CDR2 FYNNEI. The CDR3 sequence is CASSGNSGSTDTQYF. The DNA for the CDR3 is TGTGCCAGCAGTGGTAATAGCGGGAGCACAGATACGCAGTATTTT.